The source of this T cell receptor (beta chain) is a study of a mutant IDH1 vaccine in newly diagnosed glioma. About the study: Receipt of radiotherapy, temozolomide, or both preceded the study, and most received both. Broader study findings: Changes in top peripheral clonotypes did not appear linked to pseudoprogression.

As to time point: baseline, week 1 (first vaccination visit). As for treatment: pre-vaccination baseline after standard-of-care therapy. The protocol was immunoSEQ multiplex PCR, while the TCRdb copy is restricted to in-frame clones and leaves out a portion. The top ten hold approximately 20% of the sample, which has tens of thousands of clones, around 79% seen once. Of note for this clone: Its target is unknown.

This CDR3 comprises 14 residues. Germline V gene lookup returns CDR1 SGDLS and CDR2 YYNGEE. Trimming removed 0 bases from V and 3 bases from J, with 10 bases in between. The gene calls are TRBV9 and TRBJ2-7; D gene uncertain. This clonotype was sampled from a man aged 25 to 40 with glioma. Sample: PBMCs, taken from a glioma patient treated with radiotherapy, temozolomide or both. The CDR3: CASSVAFSSYEQYF. The CDR3 DNA reads as TGTGCCAGCAGCGTAGCTTTTAGCAGCTACGAGCAGTACTTC.